The TCR beta chain described here comes from a study of cytotoxic CD8 clonotypes in ibrutinib-treated CLL. Depth targeted 1 in 200,000 to 1 in 1 million T cells, averaging roughly 9.7x coverage per clonotype. The assay was immunoSEQ multiplex PCR, and TCRdb's table has in-frame clones only and misses some. The sample has around 70,000 clones; roughly two thirds are singletons. Trimming removed 4 bases from V and 2 bases from J, with 8 bases in between. The CDR3 totals 12 residues. CDR1 and CDR2 (germline): GTSNPN, SVGIG (reference sequence). This TCR was recovered from a human donor with chronic lymphocytic leukemia. The chain combines TRBV30 with TRBJ1-2; D is ambiguous. This specimen consisted of PBMCs, obtained after 12 months of ibrutinib treatment. The CDR3 region is CAWNLRNYGYTF. The CDR3 nucleotides are TGTGCCTGGAATCTCAGGAACTATGGCTACACCTTC.